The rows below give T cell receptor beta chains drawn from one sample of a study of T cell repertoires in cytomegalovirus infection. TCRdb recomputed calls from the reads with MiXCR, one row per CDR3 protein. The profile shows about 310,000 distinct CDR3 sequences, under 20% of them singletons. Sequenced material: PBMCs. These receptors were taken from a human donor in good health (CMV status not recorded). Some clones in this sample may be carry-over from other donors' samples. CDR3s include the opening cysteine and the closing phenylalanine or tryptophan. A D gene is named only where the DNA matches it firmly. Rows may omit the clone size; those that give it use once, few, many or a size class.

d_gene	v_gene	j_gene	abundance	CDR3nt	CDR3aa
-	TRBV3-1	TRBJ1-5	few	TGTGCCAGCAGCCAAGATTATACGCAGCCCCAGCATTTT	CASSQDYTQPQHF
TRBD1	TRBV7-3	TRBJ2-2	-	TGTGCCAGCAGACGGGGACAGGGGGGTGGCACCGGGGAGCTGTTTTTT	CASRRGQGGGTGELFF
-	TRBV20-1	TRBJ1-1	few	TGCAGTGCTAGAGAAAGTGGGGTGAACACTGAAGCTTTCTTT	CSARESGVNTEAFF
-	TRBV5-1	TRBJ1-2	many	TGCGCCAGCTGGGAGGGGTACTATGGCTACACCTTC	CASWEGYYGYTF
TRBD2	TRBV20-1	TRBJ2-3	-	TGCAGTGCTAGAACTAGCGGGGGGATGACAGATACGCAGTATTTT	CSARTSGGMTDTQYF
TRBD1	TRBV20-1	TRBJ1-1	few	TGCAGTGCTATGGACCCCGGGACAGCATACGAAGCTTTCTTT	CSAMDPGTAYEAFF
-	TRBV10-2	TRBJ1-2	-	TGCGCCAGCAGTCTCCCGGCGGGTTACGGCTACACCTTC	CASSLPAGYGYTF
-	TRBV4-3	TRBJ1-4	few	TGCGCCAGCAGCCAAGATCTCGGCTTTGCAACTAATGAAAAACTGTTTTTT	CASSQDLGFATNEKLFF
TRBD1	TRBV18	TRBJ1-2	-	TGTGCCAGCTCCCCCGGGACAGGGTCCGGTGGCTACACCTTC	CASSPGTGSGGYTF
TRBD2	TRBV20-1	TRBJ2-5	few	TGCAGTGCAAGGACTAGCGGGGGGCGAGAGACCCAGTACTTC	CSARTSGGRETQYF
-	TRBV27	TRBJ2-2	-	TGTGCCAGCAGTTTAAACGGCGGCGTGTGGACCGGGGAGCTGTTTTTT	CASSLNGGVWTGELFF
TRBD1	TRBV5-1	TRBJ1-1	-	TGCGCCAGCAGCCTGACCGGACAGGGTTCCACTGAAGCTTTCTTT	CASSLTGQGSTEAFF
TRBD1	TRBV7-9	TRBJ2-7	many	TGTGCCAGCAGCCAGACAGGGCAGGAGGACTCCTACGAGCAGTACTTC	CASSQTGQEDSYEQYF
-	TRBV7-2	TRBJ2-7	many	TGTGCCAGCAGTCGTATACCGGGGGACAGCTACGAGCAGTACTTC	CASSRIPGDSYEQYF
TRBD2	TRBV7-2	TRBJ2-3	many	TGTGCCAGCAGCTTAGTTGGGACTAGCGGGGGCCTCCGAAATACGCAGTATTTT	CASSLVGTSGGLRNTQYF
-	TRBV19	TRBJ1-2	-	TGTGCCAGTAGTGCAAAAAACTATGGCTACACCTTC	CASSAKNYGYTF
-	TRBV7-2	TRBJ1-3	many	TGTGCCAGCAGCTTATTGGGGACGGCGCTTGGCACCATATATTTT	CASSLLGTALGTIYF
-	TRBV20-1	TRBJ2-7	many	TGCAGTGCTAGCCGGGACGGGGTAGTTCTCGGCCACGAGCAGTACTTC	CSASRDGVVLGHEQYF
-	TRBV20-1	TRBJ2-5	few	TGCAGTGCTAGGGCAGGGCAAGAGACCCAGTACTTC	CSARAGQETQYF
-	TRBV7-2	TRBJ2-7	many	TGTGCCAGCAGCTTAGTCCTAGCCTCCTACGAGCAGTACTTC	CASSLVLASYEQYF
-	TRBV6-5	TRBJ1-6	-	TGTGCCAGCAGTTACTCGAGTAGTGCAACAAGCCCAGAGAATTCACCCCTCCACTTT	CASSYSSSATSPENSPLHF
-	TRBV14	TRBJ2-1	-	TGTGCCAGCAGCCACGAATACGTGGAACAGGATCGCTTCTACAATGAGCAGTTCTTC	CASSHEYVEQDRFYNEQFF
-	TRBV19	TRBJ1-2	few	TGTGCCAGTAGTATAAAGCCCAGCTATCCCTATGGCTACACCTTC	CASSIKPSYPYGYTF
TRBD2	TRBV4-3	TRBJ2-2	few	TGCGCCAGCAGCCGGTCGGGGGGCACCGGGGAGCTGTTTTTT	CASSRSGGTGELFF
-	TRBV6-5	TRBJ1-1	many	TGTGCCAGCAGTTACTCGATTGGGGGGACTGAAGCTTTCTTT	CASSYSIGGTEAFF
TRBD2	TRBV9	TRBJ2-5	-	TGTGCCAGCAGCTTTGCTCCGGTGACTAGCGGGGGGGAGAAAGAGACCCAGTACTTC	CASSFAPVTSGGEKETQYF
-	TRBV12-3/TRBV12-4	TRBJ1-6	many	TGTGCCAGCAGTTTACTAGGCGGAGGACAGTCCTCACCCCTCCACTTT	CASSLLGGGQSSPLHF
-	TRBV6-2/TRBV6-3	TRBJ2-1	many	TGTGCCAGCTCTCCAGGGAGCTCCTACAATGAGCAGTTCTTC	CASSPGSSYNEQFF
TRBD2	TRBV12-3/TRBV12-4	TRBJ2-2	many	TGTGCCAGCAGCCCCCCAAGGAGCGGGGGGAACACCGGGGAGCTGTTTTTT	CASSPPRSGGNTGELFF
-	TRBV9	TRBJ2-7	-	TGTGCCAGCAGCGCCTACCCGGGGTGGCCCTACGAGCAGTACTTC	CASSAYPGWPYEQYF
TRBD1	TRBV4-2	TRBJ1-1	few	TGTGCCAGCAGCCAAGATCCCGACAGGGAGGATGCGGCTTTCTTT	CASSQDPDREDAAFF
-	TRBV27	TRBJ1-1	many	TGTGCCAGCAGTTTATCAGGTAGAGGGGGCACTGAAGCTTTCTTT	CASSLSGRGGTEAFF
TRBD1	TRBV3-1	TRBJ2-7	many	TGTGCCAGCAGCCAAAGTGGGACAGGGGGCTACGAGCAGTACTTC	CASSQSGTGGYEQYF